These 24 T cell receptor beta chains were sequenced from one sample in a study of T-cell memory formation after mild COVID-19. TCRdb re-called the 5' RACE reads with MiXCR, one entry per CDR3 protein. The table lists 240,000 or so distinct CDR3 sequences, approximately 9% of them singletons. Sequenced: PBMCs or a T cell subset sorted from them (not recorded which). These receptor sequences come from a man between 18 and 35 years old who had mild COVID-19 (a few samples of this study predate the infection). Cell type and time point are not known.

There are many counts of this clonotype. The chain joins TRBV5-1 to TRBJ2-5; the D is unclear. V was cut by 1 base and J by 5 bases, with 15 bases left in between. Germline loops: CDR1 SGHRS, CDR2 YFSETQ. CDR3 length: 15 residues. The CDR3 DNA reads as TGCGCCAGCAGCTTGATAGGCGCCATGGGGGAGACCCAGTACTTC. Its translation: CASSLIGAMGETQYF.

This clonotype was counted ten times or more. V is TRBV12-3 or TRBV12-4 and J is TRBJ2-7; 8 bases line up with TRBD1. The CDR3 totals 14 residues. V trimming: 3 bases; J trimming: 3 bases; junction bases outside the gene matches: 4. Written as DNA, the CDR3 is TGTGCCAGCAGTTTTGACAGGGGAAGCTACGAGCAGTACTTC. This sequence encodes CASSFDRGSYEQYF.

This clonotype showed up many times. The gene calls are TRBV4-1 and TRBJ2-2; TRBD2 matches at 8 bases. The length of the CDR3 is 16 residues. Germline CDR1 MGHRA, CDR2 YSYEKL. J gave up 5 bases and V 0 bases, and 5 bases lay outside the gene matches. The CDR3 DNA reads TGCGCCAGCAGCCAAGAATCCGGGAGGGGTACCGGGGAGCTGTTTTTT. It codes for CASSQESGRGTGELFF.

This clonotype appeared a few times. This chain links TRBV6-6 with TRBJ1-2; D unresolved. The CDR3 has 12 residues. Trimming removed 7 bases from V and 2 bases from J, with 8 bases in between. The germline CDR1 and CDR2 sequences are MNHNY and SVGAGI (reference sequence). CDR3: CASKDGNYGYTF. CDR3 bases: TGTGCCAGCAAGGACGGGAACTATGGCTACACCTTC.

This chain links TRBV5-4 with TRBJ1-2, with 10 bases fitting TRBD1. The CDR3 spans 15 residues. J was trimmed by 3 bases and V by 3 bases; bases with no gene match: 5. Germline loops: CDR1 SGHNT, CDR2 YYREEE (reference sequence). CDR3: CASSSDRGSHYGYTF. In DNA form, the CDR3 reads TGTGCCAGCAGCTCGGACAGGGGGTCCCACTATGGCTACACCTTC. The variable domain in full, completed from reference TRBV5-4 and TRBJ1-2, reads ETGVTQSPTHLIKTRGQQVTLRCSSQSGHNTVSWYQQALGQGPQFIFQYYREEENGRGNFPPRFSGLQFPNYSSELNVNALELDDSALYLCASSSDRGSHYGYTFGSGTRLTVV.

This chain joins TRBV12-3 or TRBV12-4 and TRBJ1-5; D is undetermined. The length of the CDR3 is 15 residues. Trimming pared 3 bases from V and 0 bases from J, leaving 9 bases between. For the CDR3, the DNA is TGTGCCAGCAGTTTGTGGGGAGCTAGCAATCAGCCCCAGCATTTT. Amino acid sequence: CASSLWGASNQPQHF.

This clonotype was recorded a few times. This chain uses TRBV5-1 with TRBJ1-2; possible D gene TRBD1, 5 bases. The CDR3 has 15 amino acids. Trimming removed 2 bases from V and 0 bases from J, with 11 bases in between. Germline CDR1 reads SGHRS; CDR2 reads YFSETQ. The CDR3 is CASSLSPGPNYGYTF. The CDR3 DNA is TGCGCCAGCAGCTTAAGCCCGGGGCCTAACTATGGCTACACCTTC.

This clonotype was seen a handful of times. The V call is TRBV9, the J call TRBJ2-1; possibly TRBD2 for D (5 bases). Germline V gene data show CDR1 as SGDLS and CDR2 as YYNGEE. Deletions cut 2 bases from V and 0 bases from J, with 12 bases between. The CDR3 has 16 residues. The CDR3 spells CASSVSTRSSYNEQFF. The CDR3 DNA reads TGTGCCAGCAGCGTTTCTACTAGGAGCTCCTACAATGAGCAGTTCTTC.

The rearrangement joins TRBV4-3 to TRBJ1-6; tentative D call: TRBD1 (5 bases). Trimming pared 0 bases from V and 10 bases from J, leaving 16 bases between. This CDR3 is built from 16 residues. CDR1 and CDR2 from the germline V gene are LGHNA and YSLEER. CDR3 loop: CASSQDPGRWASPLHF. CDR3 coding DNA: TGCGCCAGCAGCCAAGATCCAGGGCGATGGGCCTCACCCCTCCACTTT.

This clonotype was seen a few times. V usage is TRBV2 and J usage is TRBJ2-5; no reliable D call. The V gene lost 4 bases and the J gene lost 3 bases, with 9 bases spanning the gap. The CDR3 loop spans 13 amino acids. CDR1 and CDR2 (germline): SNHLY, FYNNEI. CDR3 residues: CASSGVFEETQYF. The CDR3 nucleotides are TGTGCCAGCAGTGGAGTATTTGAAGAGACCCAGTACTTC. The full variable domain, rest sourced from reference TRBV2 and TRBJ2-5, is EPEVTQTPSHQVTQMGQEVILRCVPISNHLYFYWYRQILGQKVEFLVSFYNNEISEKSEIFDDQFSVERPDGSNFTLKIRSTKLEDSAMYFCASSGVFEETQYFGPGTRLLVL.

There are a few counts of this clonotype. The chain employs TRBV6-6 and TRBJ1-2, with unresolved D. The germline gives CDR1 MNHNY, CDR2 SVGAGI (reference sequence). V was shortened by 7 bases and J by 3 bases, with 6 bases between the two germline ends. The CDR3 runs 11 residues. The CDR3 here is CASTMDYGYTF. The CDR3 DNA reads TGTGCCAGCACCATGGACTATGGCTACACCTTC.

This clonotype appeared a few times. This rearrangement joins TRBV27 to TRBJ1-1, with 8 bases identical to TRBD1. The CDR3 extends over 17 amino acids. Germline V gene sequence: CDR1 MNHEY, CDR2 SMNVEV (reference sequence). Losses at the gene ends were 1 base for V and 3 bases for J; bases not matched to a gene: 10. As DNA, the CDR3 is TGTGCCAGCAGTTTATGCAGGGGGCGGGCTTGGGACACTGAAGCTTTCTTT. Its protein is CASSLCRGRAWDTEAFF.

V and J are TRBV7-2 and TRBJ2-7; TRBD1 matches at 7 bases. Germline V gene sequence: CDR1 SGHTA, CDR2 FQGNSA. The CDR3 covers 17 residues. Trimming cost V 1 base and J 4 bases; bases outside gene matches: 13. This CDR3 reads CASSLVASTGVRYEQYF. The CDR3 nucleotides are TGTGCCAGCAGCTTAGTGGCCTCAACAGGGGTTAGGTACGAGCAGTACTTC.

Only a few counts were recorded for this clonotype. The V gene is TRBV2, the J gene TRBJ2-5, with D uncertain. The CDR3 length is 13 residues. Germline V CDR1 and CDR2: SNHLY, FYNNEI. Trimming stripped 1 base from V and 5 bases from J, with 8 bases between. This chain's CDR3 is CASSEGARETQYF. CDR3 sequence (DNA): TGTGCCAGCAGTGAAGGGGCCCGGGAGACCCAGTACTTC.

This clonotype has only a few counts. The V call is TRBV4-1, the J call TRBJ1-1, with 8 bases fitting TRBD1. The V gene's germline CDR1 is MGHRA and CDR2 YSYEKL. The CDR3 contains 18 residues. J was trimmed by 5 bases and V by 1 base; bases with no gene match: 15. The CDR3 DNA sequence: TGCGCCAGCAGCCAAGCCCACCTCGGACAGGGTACGGGAACTGAAGCTTTCTTT. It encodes CASSQAHLGQGTGTEAFF.

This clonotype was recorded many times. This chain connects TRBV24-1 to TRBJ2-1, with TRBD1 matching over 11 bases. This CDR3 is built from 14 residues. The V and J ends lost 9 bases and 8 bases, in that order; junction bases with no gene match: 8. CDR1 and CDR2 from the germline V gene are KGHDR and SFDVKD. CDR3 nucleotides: TGTGCCACCGCCGGGACAGGGGGTTCCCATGAGCAGTTCTTC. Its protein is CATAGTGGSHEQFF.

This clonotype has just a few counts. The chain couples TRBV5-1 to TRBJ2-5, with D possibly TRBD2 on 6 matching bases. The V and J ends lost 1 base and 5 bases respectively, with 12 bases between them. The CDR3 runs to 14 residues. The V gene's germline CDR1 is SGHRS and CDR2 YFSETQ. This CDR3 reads CASSLRGTLETQYF. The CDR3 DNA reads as TGCGCCAGCAGCTTGCGGGGGACCCTGGAGACCCAGTACTTC.

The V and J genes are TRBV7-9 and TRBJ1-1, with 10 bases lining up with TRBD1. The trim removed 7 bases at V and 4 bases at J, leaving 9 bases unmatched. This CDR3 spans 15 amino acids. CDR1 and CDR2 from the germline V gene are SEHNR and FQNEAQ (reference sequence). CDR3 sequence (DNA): TGTGCCAGCACCCCAACCGGGACAGGGGCCACTGAAGCTTTCTTT. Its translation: CASTPTGTGATEAFF.

The CDR3: CASSSGRVGKNIQYF. The CDR3 DNA follows: TGTGCCAGCAGCTCAGGCAGGGTTGGGAAAAACATTCAGTACTTC. The gene calls are TRBV7-9 and TRBJ2-4; possibly TRBD1 for D (5 bases). The CDR3 runs 15 residues. Between the trimmed V and J ends, which lost 4 bases and 4 bases, there was a span of 14 bases. CDR1 and CDR2 from the germline V gene are SEHNR and FQNEAQ (reference sequence).

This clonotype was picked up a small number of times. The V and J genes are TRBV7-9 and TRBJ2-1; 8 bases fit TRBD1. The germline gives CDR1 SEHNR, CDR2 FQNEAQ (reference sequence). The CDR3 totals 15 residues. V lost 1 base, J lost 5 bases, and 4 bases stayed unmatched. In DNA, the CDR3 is TGTGCCAGCAGCTTAGGGACAGGGACCGACAATGAGCAGTTCTTC. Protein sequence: CASSLGTGTDNEQFF.

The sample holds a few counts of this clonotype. In DNA form, the CDR3 reads TGTGCCAGCAGCTTAGTAGCCGGAGACAATCAGCCCCAGCATTTT. Translating gives CASSLVAGDNQPQHF. The chain links TRBV7-8 to TRBJ1-5; D unclear. The CDR3 spans 15 residues. The V gene's germline CDR1 is SGHVS and CDR2 FQNEAQ. V was trimmed by 1 base and J by 3 bases, leaving 10 bases between them.

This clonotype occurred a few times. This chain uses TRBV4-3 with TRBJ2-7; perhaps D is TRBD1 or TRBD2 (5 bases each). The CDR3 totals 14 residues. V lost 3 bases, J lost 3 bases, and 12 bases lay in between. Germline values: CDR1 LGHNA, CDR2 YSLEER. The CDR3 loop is CASSHRQGDYEQYF. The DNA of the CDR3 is TGCGCCAGCAGCCATAGGCAGGGAGACTACGAGCAGTACTTC.

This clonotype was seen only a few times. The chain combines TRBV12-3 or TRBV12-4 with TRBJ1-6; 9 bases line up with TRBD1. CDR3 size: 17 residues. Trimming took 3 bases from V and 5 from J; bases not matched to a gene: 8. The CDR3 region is CASSFGPGQGHNSPLHF. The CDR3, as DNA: TGTGCCAGCAGTTTTGGCCCGGGACAGGGACATAATTCACCCCTCCACTTT.

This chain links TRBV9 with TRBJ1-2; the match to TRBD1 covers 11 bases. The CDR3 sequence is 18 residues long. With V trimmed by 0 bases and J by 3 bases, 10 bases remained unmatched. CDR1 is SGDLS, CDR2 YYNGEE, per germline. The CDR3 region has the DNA TGTGCCAGCAGCGTAGTAATGGACAGGGGGCCCGGGGACTATGGCTACACCTTC. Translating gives CASSVVMDRGPGDYGYTF.